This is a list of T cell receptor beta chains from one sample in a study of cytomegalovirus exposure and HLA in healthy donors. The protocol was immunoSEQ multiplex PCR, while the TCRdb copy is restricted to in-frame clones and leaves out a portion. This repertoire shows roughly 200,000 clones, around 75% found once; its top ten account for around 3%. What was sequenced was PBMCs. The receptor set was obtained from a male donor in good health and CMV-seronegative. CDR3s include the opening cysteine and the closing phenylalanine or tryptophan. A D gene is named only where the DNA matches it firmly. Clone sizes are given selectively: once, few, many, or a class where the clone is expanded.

CDR3 protein: CASSISGASVYEQYF; clone size: .; CDR3 length: 15; D gene: .; V gene: TRBV19; J gene: TRBJ2-7
CDR3 protein: CASSAKGWGMGRLDTQYF; clone size: .; CDR3 length: 18; D gene: .; V gene: TRBV9; J gene: TRBJ2-3
CDR3 protein: CASAVIPGELFF; clone size: .; CDR3 length: 12; D gene: .; V gene: TRBV5-1; J gene: TRBJ2-2
CDR3 protein: CASSYDGEPGELFF; clone size: few; CDR3 length: 14; D gene: .; V gene: TRBV6-5; J gene: TRBJ2-2
CDR3 protein: CASSLGGDEQYF; clone size: .; CDR3 length: 12; D gene: .; V gene: TRBV5-4; J gene: .
CDR3 protein: CASSLVAGENEQYF; clone size: .; CDR3 length: 14; D gene: TRBD2; V gene: TRBV5-4; J gene: .
CDR3 protein: CASSVEGAVPYEQYF; clone size: once; CDR3 length: 15; D gene: TRBD1; V gene: TRBV9; J gene: TRBJ2-7
CDR3 protein: CASSHRGTVNTEAFF; clone size: .; CDR3 length: 15; D gene: TRBD1; V gene: TRBV6-6; J gene: TRBJ1-1
CDR3 protein: CASSSRGAGDRNEQFF; clone size: .; CDR3 length: 16; D gene: TRBD2; V gene: TRBV6-5; J gene: TRBJ2-1
CDR3 protein: CASSLSRGGIEQYF; clone size: once; CDR3 length: 14; D gene: .; V gene: TRBV27; J gene: TRBJ2-7
CDR3 protein: CASSDPTSGKNEQYF; clone size: .; CDR3 length: 15; D gene: TRBD2; V gene: TRBV10-1; J gene: TRBJ2-7
CDR3 protein: CASSRGDLNYQPQHF; clone size: .; CDR3 length: 15; D gene: .; V gene: TRBV6-1; J gene: TRBJ1-5
CDR3 protein: CASSYAGTAPYGYTF; clone size: .; CDR3 length: 15; D gene: TRBD1; V gene: TRBV6-5; J gene: TRBJ1-2
CDR3 protein: CATSRDREREVDNEQFF; clone size: once; CDR3 length: 17; D gene: TRBD2; V gene: TRBV15; J gene: TRBJ2-1
CDR3 protein: CASSLTGKNIQYF; clone size: few; CDR3 length: 13; D gene: .; V gene: TRBV28; J gene: TRBJ2-4
CDR3 protein: CASSIGSGQGTDTQYF; clone size: .; CDR3 length: 16; D gene: TRBD1; V gene: TRBV19; J gene: TRBJ2-3
CDR3 protein: CASSYSRVYGYTF; clone size: .; CDR3 length: 13; D gene: .; V gene: TRBV6-5; J gene: TRBJ1-2
CDR3 protein: CASSLVNQDGYTF; clone size: .; CDR3 length: 13; D gene: .; V gene: TRBV5-1; J gene: TRBJ1-2
CDR3 protein: CASSEQAGKQYF; clone size: .; CDR3 length: 12; D gene: .; V gene: TRBV10-1; J gene: TRBJ2-3
CDR3 protein: CASSWDREASYEQYF; clone size: .; CDR3 length: 15; D gene: TRBD1; V gene: TRBV10-1; J gene: TRBJ2-7
CDR3 protein: CASAQGSTPLHF; clone size: few; CDR3 length: 12; D gene: TRBD1; V gene: TRBV6-5; J gene: TRBJ1-6